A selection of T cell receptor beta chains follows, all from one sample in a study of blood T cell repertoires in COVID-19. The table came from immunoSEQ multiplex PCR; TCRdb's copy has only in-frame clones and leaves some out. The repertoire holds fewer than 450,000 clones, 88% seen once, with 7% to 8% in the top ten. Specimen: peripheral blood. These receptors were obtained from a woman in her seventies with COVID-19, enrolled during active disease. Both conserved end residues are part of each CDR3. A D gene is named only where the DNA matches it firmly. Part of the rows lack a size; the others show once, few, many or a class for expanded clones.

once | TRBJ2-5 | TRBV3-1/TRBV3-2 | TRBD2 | TGTGCCAGCAGCCAAGGTCTGGTAGCGGGGGGGCTTCCGGAGGAGACCCAGTACTTC | CASSQGLVAGGLPEETQYF
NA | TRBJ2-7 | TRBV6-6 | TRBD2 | TGTGCCAGCAGGGGGACTAGCGGGGGCCTAAAGGGCGAGCAGTACTTC | CASRGTSGGLKGEQYF
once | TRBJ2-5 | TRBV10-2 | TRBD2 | TGCGCCAGCAGGGCGCCGGACTGGGGGATAGCGGGGGCCCAGTACTTC | CASRAPDWGIAGAQYF
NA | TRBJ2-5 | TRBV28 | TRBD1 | TGTGCCTCCCAGACAGGGAGAGAGACCCAGTACTTC | CASQTGRETQYF
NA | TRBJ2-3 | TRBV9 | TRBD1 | TGTGCCAGCAGCGGCGGGACAGGGGGAGCAGATACGCAGTATTTT | CASSGGTGGADTQYF
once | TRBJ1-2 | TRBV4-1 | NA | TGCGCCAGCAGCCGCCTGACGGGGGGCGGCTACACCTTC | CASSRLTGGGYTF
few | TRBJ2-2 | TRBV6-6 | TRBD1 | TGTGCCACCACCGGGACAGTGGTAACCGGGGAGCTGTTTTTT | CATTGTVVTGELFF
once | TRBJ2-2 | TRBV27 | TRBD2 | TGTGCCAGCAGTTTAAGGGCGGGGGGGACCACCGGGGAGCTGTTTTTT | CASSLRAGGTTGELFF
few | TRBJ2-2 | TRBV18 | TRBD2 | TGTGCCAGCTCACCCCTCTCGAGCGGGGAGGCCGGGGAGCTGTTTTTT | CASSPLSSGEAGELFF
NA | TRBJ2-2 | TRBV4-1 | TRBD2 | TGCGCCAGCAGCCAGCCTAGCGGGGGGTCCGGGGAGCTGTTTTTT | CASSQPSGGSGELFF
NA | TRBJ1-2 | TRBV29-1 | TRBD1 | TGCAGCGCCTGGACAGGGTTAAACTATGGCTACACCTTC | CSAWTGLNYGYTF
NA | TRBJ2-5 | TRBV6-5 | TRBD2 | TGTGCCAGCAGGACGGGAGGGTTGGAGACCCAGTACTTC | CASRTGGLETQYF
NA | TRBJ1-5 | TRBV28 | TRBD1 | TGTGCCAGCAGCTGGGGACAGGGGGCTGGCAATCAGCCCCAGCATTTT | CASSWGQGAGNQPQHF
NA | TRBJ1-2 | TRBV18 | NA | TGTGCCAGCTCACCAGCCGGGGTCTATGGCTACACCTTC | CASSPAGVYGYTF
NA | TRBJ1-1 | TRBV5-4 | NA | TGTGCCAGCAGCTTGGCAGGCGTTGGTGAAGCTTTCTTT | CASSLAGVGEAFF
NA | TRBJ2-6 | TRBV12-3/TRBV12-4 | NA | TGTGCCAGCGGGCTCTTCGGCGTCCTGACTTTC | CASGLFGVLTF
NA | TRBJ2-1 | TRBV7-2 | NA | TGTGCCAGCAGCTTAGCGGGTTGGGGCGAGGAGCAGTTCTTC | CASSLAGWGEEQFF